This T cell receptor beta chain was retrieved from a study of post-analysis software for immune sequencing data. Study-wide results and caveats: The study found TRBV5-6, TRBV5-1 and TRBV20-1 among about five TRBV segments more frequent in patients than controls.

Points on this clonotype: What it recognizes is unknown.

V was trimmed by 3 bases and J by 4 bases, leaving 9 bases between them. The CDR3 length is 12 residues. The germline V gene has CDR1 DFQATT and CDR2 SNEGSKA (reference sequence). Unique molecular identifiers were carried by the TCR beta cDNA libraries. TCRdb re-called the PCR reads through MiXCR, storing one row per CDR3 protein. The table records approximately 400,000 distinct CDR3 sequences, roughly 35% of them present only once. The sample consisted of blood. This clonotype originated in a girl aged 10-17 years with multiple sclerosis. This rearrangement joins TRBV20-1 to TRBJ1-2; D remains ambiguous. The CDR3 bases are TGCAGTGCTAGTTTGTGGGGCTATGGCTACACCTTC. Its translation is CSASLWGYGYTF.